A selection of T cell receptor beta chains follows, all from one sample in a study of vaccination and CD4 T cells after COVID-19. TCRdb recomputed calls from the PCR reads with MiXCR, one row per CDR3 protein. The repertoire holds 25,000 or so distinct CDR3 sequences, with approximately 53% as singletons. This specimen consisted of CD4+ T cells from blood, obtained about 7 months after SARS-CoV-2 vaccination. These receptors were taken from a human donor who had recovered from COVID-19. Both conserved end residues are part of each CDR3. D genes are given only for firm matches. For some rows the clone size is stated as once, few or many, or as a class when expanded; others skip it.

V gene,J gene,D gene,clone size,CDR3 DNA,CDR3 protein
TRBV28,TRBJ2-4,TRBD1,-,TGTGCCAGCAGTTTATTGGGGACAGGGGTAGCCAAAAACATTCAGTACTTC,CASSLLGTGVAKNIQYF
TRBV19,TRBJ1-5,-,-,TGTGCCAGTAGTATTCTTTCGGGAACCCGCAATCAGCCCCAGCATTTT,CASSILSGTRNQPQHF
TRBV20-1,TRBJ2-7,-,-,TGCAGTGCTAGAGGGGGAAGCTCCTACGAGCAGTACTTC,CSARGGSSYEQYF
TRBV7-2,TRBJ2-5,TRBD1,medium-sized,TGTGCCAGCAGCTTAGACAGGGGAGAGACCCAGTACTTC,CASSLDRGETQYF
TRBV6-1,TRBJ1-6,-,-,TGTGCCAGCAGTGAAGCGCTATGGCAGAGTAATTCACCCCTCCACTTT,CASSEALWQSNSPLHF
TRBV12-3/TRBV12-4,TRBJ1-2,TRBD1,-,TGTGCCAGCACCTCGACGTACAGGGGAAATAACTATGGCTACACCTTC,CASTSTYRGNNYGYTF
TRBV20-1,TRBJ1-5,-,few,TGCAGTGCTAGGGCGGCGACAGGCGGTGAGCCCCAGCATTTT,CSARAATGGEPQHF
TRBV6-5,TRBJ2-5,-,few,TGTGCCAGCAGTTACTCGAGGTGGAAGCCCTTAAAAGAGACCCAGTACTTC,CASSYSRWKPLKETQYF
TRBV28,TRBJ2-3,TRBD2,-,TGTGCCAGCAGTAGGGCCGGGGGGGGAGCGACAGATACGCAGTATTTT,CASSRAGGGATDTQYF
TRBV27,TRBJ1-2,-,-,TGTGCCAGCAGTCTGGGGGGACGGATTAACTATGGCTACACCTTC,CASSLGGRINYGYTF
TRBV7-2,TRBJ2-2,-,-,TGTGCCAGCAGCTTATTCTCAGGGGGGGAGCTGTTTTTT,CASSLFSGGELFF
TRBV7-9,TRBJ2-5,-,few,TGTGCCAGCAGCCCACGAGGTGGGCGGGTCTCGGGAGAGACCCAGTACTTC,CASSPRGGRVSGETQYF
TRBV20-1,TRBJ2-6,TRBD2,-,TGCAGTGCCGGACGGGGGGGGGCACCCTCTGGGGCCAACGTCCTGACTTTC,CSAGRGGAPSGANVLTF
TRBV28,TRBJ1-1,-,-,TGTGCCAGCAGTTGGGCAGGGAACACTGAAGCTTTCTTT,CASSWAGNTEAFF
TRBV7-6,TRBJ2-2,TRBD2,-,TGTGCCAGCAGCTTAGGAACCGGACTAGCGGGACACACCGGGGAGCCGTTTTTT,CASSLGTGLAGHTGEPFF
TRBV6-2/TRBV6-3,TRBJ2-7,-,-,TGTGCCAGCAGCGTACTCGGGGCAAACTCCTACGAGCAGTACTTC,CASSVLGANSYEQYF
TRBV7-2,TRBJ2-3,TRBD2,-,TGTGCCAGCAGCCATACGGGTTCGGGAGCGGGAGGGATCACAGATACGCAGTATTTT,CASSHTGSGAGGITDTQYF
TRBV6-5,TRBJ1-2,-,large,TGTGCCAGCAGTTACAATTGGGTGGATGGCTACACCTTC,CASSYNWVDGYTF
TRBV5-6,TRBJ2-1,-,-,TGTGCCAGCAGCTTGTTGCCCAATGAGCAGTTCTTC,CASSLLPNEQFF
TRBV6-5,TRBJ1-5,-,-,TGTGCCAGCAGTTACTCGATGGGGCAACAGCCCCAGCATTTT,CASSYSMGQQPQHF
TRBV19,TRBJ1-1,-,once,TGTGCCAGTAGTATCTCAGGGGATGGGACTGAAGCTTTCTTT,CASSISGDGTEAFF
TRBV20-1,TRBJ2-1,TRBD2,-,TGCAGTGCTACGGACTCTCTAGCGGGAGTCTACAATGAGCAGTTCTTC,CSATDSLAGVYNEQFF
TRBV19,TRBJ2-7,TRBD2,-,TGTGCCAGCAGGGAGGCTAGCGGGAGTATCTACGAGCAGTACTTC,CASREASGSIYEQYF
TRBV27,TRBJ1-5,TRBD1,-,TGTGCCAGCAGTCTGGGACAGGGGGCCGGTCAGCCCCAGCATTTT,CASSLGQGAGQPQHF
TRBV10-3,TRBJ2-1,-,few,TGTGCCATCAGGCCCAGACCTGACAGCAATGAGCAGTTCTTC,CAIRPRPDSNEQFF
TRBV6-1,TRBJ1-2,TRBD1,few,TGTGCCAGCAGTGAAGTACAGGGGGACTATGGCTACACCTTC,CASSEVQGDYGYTF
TRBV20-1,TRBJ2-7,-,few,TGCAGTGCTAGAGATACCGGGAGCTCCTACGAGCAGTACTTC,CSARDTGSSYEQYF
TRBV20-1,TRBJ2-1,TRBD2,-,TGCAGTGCTAGCGGCGCGGGAGCGAGCGATGAGCAGTTCTTC,CSASGAGASDEQFF
TRBV7-9,TRBJ2-5,TRBD2,few,TGTGCCAGCAGCCCTAGCGGGAGGAGGGGAGAGACCCAGTACTTC,CASSPSGRRGETQYF
TRBV4-1,TRBJ1-5,TRBD1,-,TGCGCCAGCAGCCTGGGACAGGGGGATCAGCCCCAGCATTTT,CASSLGQGDQPQHF
TRBV27,TRBJ2-1,TRBD2,-,TGTGCCAGCAGTTCGCTAGCGGGAGGGCCTGTCCCGTTCTTC,CASSSLAGGPVPFF
TRBV28,TRBJ2-5,-,-,TGTGCCAGCAGTCTACTTGAATTTGGGGGCCAGTACTTC,CASSLLEFGGQYF
TRBV24-1,TRBJ2-5,-,-,TGTGCCACCAGTGACCCCCTGCGAGAGTACCAAGAGACCCAGTACTTC,CATSDPLREYQETQYF
TRBV7-9,TRBJ2-1,-,few,TGTGCCAGCAGCTCGAAGATTGAGCAGTTCTTC,CASSSKIEQFF
TRBV6-1,TRBJ2-2,-,few,TGTGCCAGCAGCGCTACAGCCATCGGGGAGCTGTTTTTT,CASSATAIGELFF
TRBV7-9,TRBJ2-7,-,few,TGTGCCAGCAGCATCGGACAAACCTACGAGCAGTACTTC,CASSIGQTYEQYF
TRBV25-1,TRBJ2-3,-,-,TGTGCCAGCACCCCAGGGGGCACAGATACGCAGTATTTT,CASTPGGTDTQYF
TRBV6-5,TRBJ2-5,-,-,TGTGCCAGCAGTTACTCATTAGAGGAGATGCAAGAGACCCAGTACTTC,CASSYSLEEMQETQYF
TRBV20-1,TRBJ2-3,TRBD2,few,TGCAGTGCTAGAATATCTAGCGGGAGGGCCAAAGATACGCAGTATTTT,CSARISSGRAKDTQYF
TRBV27,TRBJ2-1,TRBD2,-,TGTGCCAGCAGTGTAGGACTAGCGGTATACAATGAGCAGTTCTTC,CASSVGLAVYNEQFF
TRBV20-1,TRBJ1-5,TRBD1,-,TGCAGTGCTATAGCTACCGGGACAGGGAGCAATCAGCCCCAGCATTTT,CSAIATGTGSNQPQHF
TRBV27,TRBJ2-1,-,-,TGTGCCAGCAGTTTATCGGGGGTCAATGAGCAGTTCTTC,CASSLSGVNEQFF
TRBV19,TRBJ2-3,TRBD1,-,TGTGCCAGTAGTATGGGACAGGGCGCAGATACGCAGTATTTT,CASSMGQGADTQYF
TRBV7-2,TRBJ2-5,-,few,TGTGCCAGCAGCAATAACAGGGCTATACAAGAGACCCAGTACTTC,CASSNNRAIQETQYF